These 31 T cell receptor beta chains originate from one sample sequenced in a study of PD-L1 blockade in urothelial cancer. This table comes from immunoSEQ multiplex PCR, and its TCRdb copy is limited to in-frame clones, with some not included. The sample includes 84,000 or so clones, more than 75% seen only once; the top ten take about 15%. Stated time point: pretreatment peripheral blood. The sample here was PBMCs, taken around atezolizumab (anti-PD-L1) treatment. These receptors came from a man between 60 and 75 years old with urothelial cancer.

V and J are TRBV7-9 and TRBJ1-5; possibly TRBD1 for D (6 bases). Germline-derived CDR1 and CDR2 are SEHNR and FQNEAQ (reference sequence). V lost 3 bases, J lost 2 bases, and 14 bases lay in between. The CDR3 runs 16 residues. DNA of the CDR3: TGTGCCAGCAGCTTGGGGCGGGGGGCTGGCAATCAGCCCCAGCATTTT. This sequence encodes CASSLGRGAGNQPQHF.

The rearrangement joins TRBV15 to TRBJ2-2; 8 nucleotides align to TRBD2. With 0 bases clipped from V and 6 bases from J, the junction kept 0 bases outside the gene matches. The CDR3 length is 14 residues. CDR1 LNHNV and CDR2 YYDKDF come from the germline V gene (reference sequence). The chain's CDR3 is CATSRELAAGELFF. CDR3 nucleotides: TGTGCCACCAGCAGAGAACTAGCGGCCGGGGAGCTGTTTTTT.

CDR3 DNA: TGCAGCGTTGAGTTGAGATACACTGAAGCTTTCTTT. It is translated as CSVELRYTEAFF. This chain uses TRBV29-1 with TRBJ1-1, with D unclear. Germline V lookup: CDR1 SQVTM, CDR2 ANQGSEA. Trimming took off 3 bases at V and 3 bases at J, with 8 bases between the two ends. The CDR3 extends over 12 amino acids.

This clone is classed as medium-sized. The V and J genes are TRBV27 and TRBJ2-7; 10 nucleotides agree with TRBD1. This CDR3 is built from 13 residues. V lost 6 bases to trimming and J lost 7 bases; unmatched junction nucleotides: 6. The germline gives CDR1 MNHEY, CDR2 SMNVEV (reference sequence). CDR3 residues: CASRGQGIGEQYF. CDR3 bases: TGTGCCAGCAGGGGACAGGGGATTGGTGAGCAGTACTTC.

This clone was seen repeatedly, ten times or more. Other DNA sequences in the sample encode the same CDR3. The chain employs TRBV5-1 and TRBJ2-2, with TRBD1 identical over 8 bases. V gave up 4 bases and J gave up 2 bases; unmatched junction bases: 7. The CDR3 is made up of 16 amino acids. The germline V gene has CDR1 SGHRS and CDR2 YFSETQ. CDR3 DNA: TGCGCCAGCAGCCTGGGGACAGGAACTAACACCGGGGAGCTGTTTTTT. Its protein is CASSLGTGTNTGELFF.

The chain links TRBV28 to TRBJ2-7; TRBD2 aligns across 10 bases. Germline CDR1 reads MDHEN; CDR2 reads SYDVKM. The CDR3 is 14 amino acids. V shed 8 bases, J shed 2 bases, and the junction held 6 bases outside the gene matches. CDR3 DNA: TGTGCCAGCGTGAGGACTAGCGGTACCTACGAGCAGTACTTC. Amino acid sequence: CASVRTSGTYEQYF. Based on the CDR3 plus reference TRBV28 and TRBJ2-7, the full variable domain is DVKVTQSSRYLVKRTGEKVFLECVQDMDHENMFWYRQDPGLGLRLIYFSYDVKMKEKGDIPEGYSVSREKKERFSLILESASTNQTSMYLCASVRTSGTYEQYFGPGTRLTVT.

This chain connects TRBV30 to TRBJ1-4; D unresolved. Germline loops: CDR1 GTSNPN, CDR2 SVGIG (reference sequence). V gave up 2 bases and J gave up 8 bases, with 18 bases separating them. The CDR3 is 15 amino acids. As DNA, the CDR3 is TGTGCCTGGAGTACCCCCGGGAAGGAGACCGAAAAACTGTTTTTT. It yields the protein CAWSTPGKETEKLFF.

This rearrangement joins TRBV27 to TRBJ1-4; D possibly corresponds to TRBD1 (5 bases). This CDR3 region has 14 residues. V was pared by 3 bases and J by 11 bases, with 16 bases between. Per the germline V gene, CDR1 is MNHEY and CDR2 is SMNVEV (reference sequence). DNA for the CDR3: TGTGCCAGCAGTTTTGGGGCTTTGGTTGGGAAACTGTTTTTT. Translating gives CASSFGALVGKLFF.

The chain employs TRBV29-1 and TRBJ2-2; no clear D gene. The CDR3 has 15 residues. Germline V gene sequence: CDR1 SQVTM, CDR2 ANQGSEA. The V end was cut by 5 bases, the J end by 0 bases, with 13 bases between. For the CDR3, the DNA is TGCAGCGTTTTCGCGCAAAACGCGAACACCGGGGAGCTGTTTTTT. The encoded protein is CSVFAQNANTGELFF.

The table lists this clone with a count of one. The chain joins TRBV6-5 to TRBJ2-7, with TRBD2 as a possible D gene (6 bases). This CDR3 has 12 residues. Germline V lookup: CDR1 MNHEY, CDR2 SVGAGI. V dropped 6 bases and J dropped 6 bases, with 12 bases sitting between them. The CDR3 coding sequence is TGTGCCAGCAGGACGGACGGGAGCGAGCAGTACTTC. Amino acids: CASRTDGSEQYF.

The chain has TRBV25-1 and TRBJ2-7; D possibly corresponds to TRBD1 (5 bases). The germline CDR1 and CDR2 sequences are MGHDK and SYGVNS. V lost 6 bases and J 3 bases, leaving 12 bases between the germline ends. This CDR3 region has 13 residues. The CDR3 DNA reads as TGTGCCAGCAGCCTTCTCGACAGCTACGAGCAGTACTTC. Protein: CASSLLDSYEQYF.

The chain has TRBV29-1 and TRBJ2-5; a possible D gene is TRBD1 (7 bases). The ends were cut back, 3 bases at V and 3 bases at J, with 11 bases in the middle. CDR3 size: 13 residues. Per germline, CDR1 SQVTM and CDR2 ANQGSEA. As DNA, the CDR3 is TGCAGCGTTGACAGGGGGGAAAAAGAGACCCAGTACTTC. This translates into CSVDRGEKETQYF.

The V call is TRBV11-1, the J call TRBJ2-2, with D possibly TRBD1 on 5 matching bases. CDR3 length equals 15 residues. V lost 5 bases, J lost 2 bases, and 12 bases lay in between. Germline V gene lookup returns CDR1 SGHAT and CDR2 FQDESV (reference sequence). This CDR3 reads CASSPTGLNTGELFF. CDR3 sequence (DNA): TGTGCCAGCAGCCCAACAGGTCTTAACACCGGGGAGCTGTTTTTT.

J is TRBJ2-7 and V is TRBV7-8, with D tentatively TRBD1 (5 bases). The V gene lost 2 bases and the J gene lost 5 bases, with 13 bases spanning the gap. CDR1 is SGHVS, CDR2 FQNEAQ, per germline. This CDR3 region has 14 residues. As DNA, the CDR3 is TGTGCCAGCAGCTTAAGGGCAGGGCCCCACGAGCAGTACTTC. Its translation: CASSLRAGPHEQYF.

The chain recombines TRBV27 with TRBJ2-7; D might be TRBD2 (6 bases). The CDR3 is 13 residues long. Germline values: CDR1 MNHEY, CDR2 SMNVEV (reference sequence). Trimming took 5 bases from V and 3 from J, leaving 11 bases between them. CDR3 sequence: CASSPGTYYEQYF. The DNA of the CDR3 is TGTGCCAGCAGTCCCGGGACTTACTACGAGCAGTACTTC.

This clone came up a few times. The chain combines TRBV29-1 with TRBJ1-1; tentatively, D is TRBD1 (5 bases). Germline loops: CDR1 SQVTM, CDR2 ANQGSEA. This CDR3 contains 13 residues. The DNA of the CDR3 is TGCACCACCAGTCGCAGGGCTGGCACTGAAGCTTTCTTT. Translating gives CTTSRRAGTEAFF.

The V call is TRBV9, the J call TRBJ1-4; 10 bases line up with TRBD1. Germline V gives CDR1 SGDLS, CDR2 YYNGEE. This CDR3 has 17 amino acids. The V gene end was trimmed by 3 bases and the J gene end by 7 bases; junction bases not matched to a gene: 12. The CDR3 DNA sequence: TGTGCCAGCAGCGCCGCCGGGACAGGGGCCGCGCGTGAAAAACTGTTTTTT. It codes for CASSAAGTGAAREKLFF.

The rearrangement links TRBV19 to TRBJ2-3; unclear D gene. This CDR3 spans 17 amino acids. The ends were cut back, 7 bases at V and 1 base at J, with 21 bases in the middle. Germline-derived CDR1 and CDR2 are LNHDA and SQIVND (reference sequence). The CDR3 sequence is CASMPSFMGHRTDTQYF. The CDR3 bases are TGTGCCAGTATGCCCTCCTTTATGGGCCATCGCACAGATACGCAGTATTTT.

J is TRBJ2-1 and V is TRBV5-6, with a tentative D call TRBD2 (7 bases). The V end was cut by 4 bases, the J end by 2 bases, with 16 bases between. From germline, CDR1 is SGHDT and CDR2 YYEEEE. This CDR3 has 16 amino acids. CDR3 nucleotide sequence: TGTGCCAGCAGCCCCGTGAGGGGGAGGGCCTACAATGAGCAGTTCTTC. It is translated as CASSPVRGRAYNEQFF.

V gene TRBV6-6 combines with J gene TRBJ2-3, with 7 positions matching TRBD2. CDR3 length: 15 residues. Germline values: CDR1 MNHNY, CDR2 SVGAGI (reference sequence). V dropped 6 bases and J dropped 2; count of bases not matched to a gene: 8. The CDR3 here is CASSRGGGFTDTQYF. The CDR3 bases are TGTGCCAGCAGCCGCGGCGGGGGATTCACAGATACGCAGTATTTT.

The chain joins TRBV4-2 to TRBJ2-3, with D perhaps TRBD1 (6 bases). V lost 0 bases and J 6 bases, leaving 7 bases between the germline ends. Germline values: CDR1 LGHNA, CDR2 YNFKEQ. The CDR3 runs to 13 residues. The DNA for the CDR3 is TGTGCCAGCAGCCAAGAGAGGGGGGATACGCAGTATTTT. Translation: CASSQERGDTQYF.

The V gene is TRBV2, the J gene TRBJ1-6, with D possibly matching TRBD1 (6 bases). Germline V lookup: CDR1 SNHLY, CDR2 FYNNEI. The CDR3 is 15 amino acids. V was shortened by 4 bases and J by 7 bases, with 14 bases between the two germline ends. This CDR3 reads CASSVDSYTNSPLHF. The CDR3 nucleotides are TGTGCCAGCAGTGTGGACAGCTACACAAATTCACCCCTCCACTTT. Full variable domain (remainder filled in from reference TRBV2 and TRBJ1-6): EPEVTQTPSHQVTQMGQEVILRCVPISNHLYFYWYRQILGQKVEFLVSFYNNEISEKSEIFDDQFSVERPDGSNFTLKIRSTKLEDSAMYFCASSVDSYTNSPLHFGNGTRLTVT.

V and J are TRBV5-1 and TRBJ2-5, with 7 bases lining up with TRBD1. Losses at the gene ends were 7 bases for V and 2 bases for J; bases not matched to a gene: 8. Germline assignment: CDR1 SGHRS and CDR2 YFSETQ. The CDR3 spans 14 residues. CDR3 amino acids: CASREQGPQETQYF. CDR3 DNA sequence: TGCGCCAGCCGGGAACAGGGGCCGCAAGAGACCCAGTACTTC. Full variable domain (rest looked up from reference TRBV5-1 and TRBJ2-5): KAGVTQTPRYLIKTRGQQVTLSCSPISGHRSVSWYQQTPGQGLQFLFEYFSETQRNKGNFPGRFSGRQFSNSRSEMNVSTLELGDSALYLCASREQGPQETQYFGPGTRLLVL.

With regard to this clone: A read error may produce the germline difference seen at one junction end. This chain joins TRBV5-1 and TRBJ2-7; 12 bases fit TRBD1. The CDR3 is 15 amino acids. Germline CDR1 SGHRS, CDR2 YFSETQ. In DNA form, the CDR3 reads TGCGCCAGCAGGGGGGGGACAGGGGGCTCCGACGAGCAGTACTTC. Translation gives CASRGGTGGSDEQYF.

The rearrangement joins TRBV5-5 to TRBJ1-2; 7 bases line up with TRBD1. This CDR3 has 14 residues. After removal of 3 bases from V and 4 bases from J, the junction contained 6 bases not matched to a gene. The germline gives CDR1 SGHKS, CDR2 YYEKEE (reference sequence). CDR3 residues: CASSWGQLFYGYTF. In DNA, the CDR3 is TGTGCCAGCAGCTGGGGACAGCTTTTCTATGGCTACACCTTC.

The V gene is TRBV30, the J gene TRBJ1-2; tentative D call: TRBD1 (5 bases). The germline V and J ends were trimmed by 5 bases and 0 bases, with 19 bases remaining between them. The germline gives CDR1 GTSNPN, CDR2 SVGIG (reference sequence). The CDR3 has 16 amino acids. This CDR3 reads CAWSGAGFGANYGYTF. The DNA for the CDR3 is TGTGCCTGGTCTGGGGCAGGATTCGGAGCTAACTATGGCTACACCTTC.

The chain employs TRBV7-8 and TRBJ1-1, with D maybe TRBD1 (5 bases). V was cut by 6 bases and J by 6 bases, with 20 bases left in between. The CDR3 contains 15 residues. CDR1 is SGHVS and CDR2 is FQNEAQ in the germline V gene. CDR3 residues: CASSPPGAGRPEAFF. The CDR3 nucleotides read TGTGCCAGCAGTCCCCCTGGGGCAGGGCGCCCTGAAGCTTTCTTT.

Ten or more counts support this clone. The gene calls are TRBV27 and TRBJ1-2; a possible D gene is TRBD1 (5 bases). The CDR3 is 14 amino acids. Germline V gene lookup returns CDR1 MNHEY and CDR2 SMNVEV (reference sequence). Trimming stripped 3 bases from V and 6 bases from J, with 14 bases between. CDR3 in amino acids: CASSLGGTLHGYTF. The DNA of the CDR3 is TGTGCCAGCAGTTTGGGCGGGACTTTGCATGGCTACACCTTC.

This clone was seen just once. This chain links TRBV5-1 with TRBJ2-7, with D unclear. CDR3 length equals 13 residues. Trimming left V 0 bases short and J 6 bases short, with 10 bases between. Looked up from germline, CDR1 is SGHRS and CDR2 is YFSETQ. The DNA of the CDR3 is TGCGCCAGCAGCTTGGCCGGGTTCAGCGAGCAGTACTTC. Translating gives CASSLAGFSEQYF.

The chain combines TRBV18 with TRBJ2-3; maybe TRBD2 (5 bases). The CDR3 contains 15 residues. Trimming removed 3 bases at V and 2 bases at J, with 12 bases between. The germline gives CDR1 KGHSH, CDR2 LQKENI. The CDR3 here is CASSPRVPPTDTQYF. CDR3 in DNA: TGTGCCAGCTCACCGCGGGTCCCCCCCACAGATACGCAGTATTTT. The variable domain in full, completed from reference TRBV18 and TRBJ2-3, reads NAGVMQNPRHLVRRRGQEARLRCSPMKGHSHVYWYRQLPEEGLKFMVYLQKENIIDESGMPKERFSAEFPKEGPSILRIQQVVRGDSAAYFCASSPRVPPTDTQYFGPGTRLTVL.

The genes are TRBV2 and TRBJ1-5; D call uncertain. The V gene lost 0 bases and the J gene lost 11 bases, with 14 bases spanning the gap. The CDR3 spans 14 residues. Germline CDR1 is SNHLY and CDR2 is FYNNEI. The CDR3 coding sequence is TGTGCCAGCAGTGAAGCGCCGGGCAGCGGATCCCAGCATTTT. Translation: CASSEAPGSGSQHF.